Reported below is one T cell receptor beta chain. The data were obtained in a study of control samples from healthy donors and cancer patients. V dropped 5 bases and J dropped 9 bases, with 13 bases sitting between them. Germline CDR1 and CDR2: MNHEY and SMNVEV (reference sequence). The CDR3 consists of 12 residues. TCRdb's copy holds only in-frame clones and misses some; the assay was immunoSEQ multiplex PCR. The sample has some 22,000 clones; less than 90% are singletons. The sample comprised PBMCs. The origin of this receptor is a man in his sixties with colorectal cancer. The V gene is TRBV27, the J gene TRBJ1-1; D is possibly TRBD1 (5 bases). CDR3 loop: CASSAGRGQAFF. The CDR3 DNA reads TGTGCCAGCAGTGCGGGGCGGGGACAAGCTTTCTTT.